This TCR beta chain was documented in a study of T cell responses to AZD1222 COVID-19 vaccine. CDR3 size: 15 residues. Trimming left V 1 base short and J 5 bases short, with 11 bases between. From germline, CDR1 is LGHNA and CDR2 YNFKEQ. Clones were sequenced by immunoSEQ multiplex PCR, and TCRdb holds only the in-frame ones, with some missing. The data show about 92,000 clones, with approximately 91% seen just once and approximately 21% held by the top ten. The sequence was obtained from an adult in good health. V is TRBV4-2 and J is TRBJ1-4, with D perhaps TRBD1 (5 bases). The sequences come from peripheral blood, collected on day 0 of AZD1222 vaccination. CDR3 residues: CASSQAAGQNEKLFF. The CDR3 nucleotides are TGTGCCAGCAGCCAAGCGGCAGGGCAAAATGAAAAACTGTTTTTT.